The clone carrying this T cell receptor (beta chain) is a singleton in its sample. The antigen is unknown. The data derive from a study of identical twins. Study results and caveats: Out-of-frame alpha sequences common to twins exhibited a surplus of low generation probability. Partial confounding of zero-insertion analyses by invariant MAIT and iNKT cells was possible.

The CDR3 consists of 14 residues. The V and J ends lost 6 bases and 1 base, in that order; junction bases with no gene match: 5. Per germline, CDR1 MNHEY and CDR2 SVGEGT. TCRdb ran MiXCR on the 5' RACE reads and lists one entry per CDR3 protein. The table includes a few hundred thousand distinct CDR3 sequences, 8% to 11% detected once. The donor group consisted entirely of healthy Caucasians. Sequencing was carried out using memory T cells sorted from blood. The receptor's source is a man aged 45-60 years in good health. The chain has TRBV6-2 or TRBV6-3 and TRBJ2-7; 8 bases are a match to TRBD2. CDR3 in amino acids: CASSGLAESYEQYF. The CDR3 DNA sequence: TGTGCCAGCAGCGGACTAGCTGAGTCCTACGAGCAGTACTTC.